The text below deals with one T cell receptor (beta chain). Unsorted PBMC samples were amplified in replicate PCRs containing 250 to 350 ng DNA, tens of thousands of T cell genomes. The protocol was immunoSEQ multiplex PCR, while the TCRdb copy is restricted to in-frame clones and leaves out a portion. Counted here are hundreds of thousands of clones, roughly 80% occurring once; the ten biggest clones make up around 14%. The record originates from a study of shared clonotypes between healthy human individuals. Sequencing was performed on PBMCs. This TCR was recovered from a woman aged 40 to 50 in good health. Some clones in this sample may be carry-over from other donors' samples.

The CDR3 nucleotides read TGCGCCAGCAGCTTGGCCCGAAGCGGGACACCCTCCCGCGAGCAGTACTTC. Protein product: CASSLARSGTPSREQYF. This rearrangement joins TRBV5-1 to TRBJ2-7; the D gene is possibly TRBD2 (7 bases). CDR3 size: 17 residues. V lost 0 bases and J 6 bases, leaving 22 bases between the germline ends. Looked up from germline, CDR1 is SGHRS and CDR2 is YFSETQ.